One and the same sample provided the 27 T cell receptor beta chains below, sequenced in a study of T cells in Graves' hyperthyroidism and ophthalmopathy. TCR beta CDR3 region amplification was performed from RNA transcripts. In the first-round RT-PCR of the TCR CDR3, the HTBI primer set was used. Using its own MiXCR run on the multiplex PCR reads, TCRdb lists one record per CDR3 protein. The sample yields 480,000 or so distinct CDR3 sequences, 40% to 50% seen once. The specimen was peripheral blood or thyroid tissue (not recorded which). Receptors were obtained from an adult woman with Graves' disease, either hyperthyroidism or ophthalmopathy (not recorded which).

This clonotype appeared many times. The chain recombines TRBV10-3 with TRBJ1-1, with 7 bases that match TRBD1. The length of the CDR3 is 14 residues. J gave up 0 bases and V 10 bases, and 8 bases lay outside the gene matches. Germline V gene data show CDR1 as ENHRY and CDR2 as SYGVKD. Written as DNA, the CDR3 is TGTGCCACCACAAAAGGGACAGTGAACACTGAAGCTTTCTTT. Translating gives CATTKGTVNTEAFF.

This clonotype was seen a handful of times. V gene TRBV28 combines with J gene TRBJ1-2; TRBD1 agrees at 9 bases. CDR1 and CDR2 (germline): MDHEN, SYDVKM. The CDR3 runs 14 residues. J gave up 6 bases and V 5 bases, and 7 bases lay outside the gene matches. CDR3: CASSLHRDRDGYTF. CDR3 coding DNA: TGTGCCAGCAGTCTGCACCGGGACAGGGATGGCTACACCTTC.

The rearrangement joins TRBV19 to TRBJ2-7, with a tentative D call TRBD1 (6 bases). In germline, CDR1 is LNHDA, CDR2 SQIVND (reference sequence). V lost 2 bases to trimming and J lost 7 bases, with 21 bases between them. The CDR3 contains 16 residues. The DNA of the CDR3 is TGTGCCAGTAGTATACAGGACAGAACCACCTACAATGAGCAGTACTTC. This codes for CASSIQDRTTYNEQYF.

This clonotype was seen a few times. The V gene is TRBV9, the J gene TRBJ1-2; D might be TRBD1 (5 bases). Trimming pared 0 bases from V and 2 bases from J, leaving 11 bases between. Germline values: CDR1 SGDLS, CDR2 YYNGEE. CDR3 length: 15 amino acids. Here the CDR3 reads CASSVGGAANYGYTF. CDR3 nucleotides: TGTGCCAGCAGCGTAGGAGGGGCGGCGAACTATGGCTACACCTTC.

Of note for this clonotype: A much larger clone differs from this one at a single base, so this may be a read error. This is likely a read error, given that the CDR3 carries no conserved phenylalanine or tryptophan at its end. The rearrangement links TRBV7-9 to TRBJ2-7, with D maybe TRBD2 (5 bases). Germline CDR1 is SEHNR and CDR2 is FQNEAQ (reference sequence). The CDR3 is 16 amino acids. The germline V and J ends were trimmed by 5 bases and 2 bases, with 19 bases remaining between them. DNA for the CDR3: TGTGCCAGCAGCCCCCCGCCTCTAGACGGGACCTACGAGCAGTACATC. It is translated as CASSPPPLDGTYEQYI.

The V gene is TRBV2, the J gene TRBJ2-2; D is uncertain. CDR3 length equals 13 residues. Germline-derived CDR1 and CDR2 are SNHLY and FYNNEI. The germline V and J ends were trimmed by 2 bases and 5 bases, with 6 bases remaining between them. This CDR3 is CASSESTTGELFF. CDR3 coding DNA: TGTGCCAGCAGTGAATCCACAACCGGGGAGCTGTTTTTT.

This clonotype was observed a few times. The genes are TRBV6-4 and TRBJ1-1; maybe TRBD1 (6 bases). The CDR3 length is 14 residues. V lost 2 bases and J lost 2, with 9 bases in between. Germline V CDR1 and CDR2: MRHNA, SNTAGT. The CDR3: CASSDTQGNTEAFF. The CDR3 DNA reads TGTGCCAGCAGTGACACACAGGGTAACACTGAAGCTTTCTTT.

This chain connects TRBV10-3 to TRBJ2-7; a weak D match, TRBD1 (5 bases). This CDR3 has 12 residues. V was shortened by 5 bases and J by 2 bases, with 7 bases between the two germline ends. Germline V gene sequence: CDR1 ENHRY, CDR2 SYGVKD. The CDR3: CAISRRAYEQYF. CDR3 coding DNA: TGTGCCATCAGTCGCAGGGCCTACGAGCAGTACTTC.

This clonotype was counted ten times or more. The rearrangement joins TRBV4-1 to TRBJ1-1; D remains unclear. Germline assignment: CDR1 MGHRA and CDR2 YSYEKL. V lost 6 bases to trimming and J lost 1 base, with 12 bases between them. The CDR3 contains 14 residues. The CDR3 nucleotides are TGCGCCAGCAGGCTAGGACTCCAGAACACTGAAGCTTTCTTT. Translated: CASRLGLQNTEAFF.

CDR3 protein: CASSDRDKGVDQPQHF. CDR3 DNA: TGCGCCAGCAGTGACCGGGACAAGGGGGTTGATCAGCCCCAGCATTTT. This chain uses TRBV10-2 with TRBJ1-5, with D possibly matching TRBD1 (6 bases). CDR1 WSHSY and CDR2 SAAADI come from the germline V gene. The CDR3 has 16 residues. Trimming shortened V by 3 bases and J by 5 bases, and 17 bases separated the two germline ends.

This chain uses TRBV24-1 with TRBJ2-5, with 8 bases aligning to TRBD2. This CDR3 region has 15 residues. The V segment lost 9 bases and the J segment 5 bases; nucleotides outside the gene matches: 13. Per the germline V gene, CDR1 is KGHDR and CDR2 is SFDVKD. The chain's CDR3 is CATSSTGGPWETQYF. The DNA of the CDR3 is TGTGCCACCTCCTCTACGGGAGGGCCGTGGGAGACCCAGTACTTC.

V usage is TRBV29-1 and J usage is TRBJ1-1, with D unclear. The CDR3 length is 12 residues. CDR1 and CDR2 (germline): SQVTM, ANQGSEA. V dropped 7 bases and J dropped 3 bases, with 12 bases sitting between them. CDR3 nucleotides: TGCAGCGGGGGTGCGGCGGACACTGAAGCTTTCTTT. It yields the protein CSGGAADTEAFF. Variable domain in full (rest from reference TRBV29-1 and TRBJ1-1): SAVISQKPSRDICQRGTSLTIQCQVDSQVTMMFWYRQQPGQSLTLIATANQGSEATYESGFVIDKFPISRPNLTFSTLTVSNMSPEDSSIYLCSGGAADTEAFFGQGTRLTVV.

This chain joins TRBV15 and TRBJ2-6; D call uncertain. Germline V gene data show CDR1 as LNHNV and CDR2 as YYDKDF (reference sequence). V lost 4 bases and J 3 bases, leaving 10 bases between the germline ends. The CDR3 is 15 residues long. The CDR3 DNA reads as TGTGCCACCAGCAAAAGGGTGGATGGGGCCAACGTCCTGACTTTC. This sequence encodes CATSKRVDGANVLTF. The whole variable domain, filled in from reference TRBV15 and TRBJ2-6, reads DAMVIQNPRYQVTQFGKPVTLSCSQTLNHNVMYWYQQKSSQAPKLLFHYYDKDFNNEADTPDNFQSRRPNTSFCFLDIRSPGLGDTAMYLCATSKRVDGANVLTFGAGSRLTVL.

This clonotype appeared a single time. The chain is built from TRBV30 and TRBJ2-5; TRBD1 or TRBD2 may be the D gene (5 bases each). In germline, CDR1 is GTSNPN, CDR2 SVGIG (reference sequence). The CDR3 extends over 13 amino acids. The V end lost 1 base, the J end lost 1 base, and 7 bases lay between the germline ends. The CDR3 coding sequence is TGTGCCTGGAGTGGGGGGTTCCAAGAGACCCAGTACTTC. This sequence encodes CAWSGGFQETQYF.

This clonotype showed up many times. The rearrangement links TRBV2 to TRBJ1-5; 8 nucleotides match TRBD1. Trimming cost V 6 bases and J 15 bases; bases outside gene matches: 10. Looked up from germline, CDR1 is SNHLY and CDR2 is FYNNEI. The CDR3 spans 12 residues. The CDR3 DNA is TGTGCCAGCAGGCCCGGACAGGGAGACTTGCATTTT. Its translation is CASRPGQGDLHF.

The chain couples TRBV7-9 to TRBJ1-2, with D possibly being TRBD1 (6 bases). V lost 2 bases to trimming and J lost 3 bases, with 13 bases between them. The germline V gene has CDR1 SEHNR and CDR2 FQNEAQ (reference sequence). The CDR3 sequence is 15 residues long. CDR3 DNA sequence: TGTGCCAGCAGCTTACCGGGACATATAGACTATGGCTACACCTTC. Translating it yields CASSLPGHIDYGYTF.

This clonotype was recorded many times. The chain joins TRBV20-1 to TRBJ1-1; the D gene is possibly TRBD1 (6 bases). The CDR3 loop spans 15 amino acids. CDR1 is DFQATT, CDR2 SNEGSKA, per germline (reference sequence). Trimming shortened V by 6 bases and J by 0 bases, and 17 bases separated the two germline ends. DNA of the CDR3: TGCAGTGCGACAGAAATGGGGGGCATGAACACTGAAGCTTTCTTT. Its translation is CSATEMGGMNTEAFF.

This clonotype is a singleton in its sample. A read error may account for a junction end that differs from germline. This rearrangement joins TRBV10-3 to TRBJ1-1; D unclear. The CDR3 extends over 13 amino acids. Germline V CDR1 and CDR2: ENHRY, SYGVKD. In DNA, the CDR3 is TGTGCCATCGGTGAGGCAGACAACACTGAGGCTTTCTTT. Amino acid sequence: CAIGEADNTEAFF.

The table lists this clonotype with a few counts. The genes are TRBV6-2 or TRBV6-3 and TRBJ1-5; 11 bases are a match to TRBD1. CDR3 length: 16 amino acids. Per germline, CDR1 MNHEY and CDR2 SVGEGT. Germline trimming cut 6 bases from V and 5 bases from J; bases unmatched to any gene: 9. CDR3 coding DNA: TGTGCCAGCAGCGAGCCAGGACAGGGGGCTTATCAGCCCCAGCATTTT. Protein: CASSEPGQGAYQPQHF.

Many counts were recorded for this clonotype. Written as DNA, the CDR3 is TGTGCCAGCAGCCCAGGGGGGGTAGGTGAAGCTTTCTTT. This gives the protein CASSPGGVGEAFF. V usage is TRBV7-9 and J usage is TRBJ1-1, with 7 bases fitting TRBD1. Trimming removed 5 bases from V and 7 bases from J; junction bases left unmatched: 7. The CDR3 spans 13 residues. Germline V gene lookup returns CDR1 SEHNR and CDR2 FQNEAQ (reference sequence).

This clonotype was observed many times. The chain couples TRBV29-1 to TRBJ2-5; 9 bases map to TRBD1. Germline CDR1 reads SQVTM; CDR2 reads ANQGSEA. Trimming took 1 base from V and 4 from J; bases not matched to a gene: 10. The CDR3 spans 16 residues. The CDR3 DNA reads TGCAGCGTTGAAGTTGGCAGGGGGACAGGGCGAGAGACCCAGTACTTC. Its translation: CSVEVGRGTGRETQYF.

The rearrangement joins TRBV29-1 to TRBJ2-7; possible D gene TRBD2, 7 bases. Germline V CDR1 and CDR2: SQVTM, ANQGSEA. Trimming pared 3 bases from V and 3 bases from J, leaving 15 bases between. The CDR3 extends over 14 amino acids. DNA of the CDR3: TGCAGCGTTGACGTGAGGGGGGGGAACTACGAGCAGTACTTC. Protein product: CSVDVRGGNYEQYF.

The count of this clonotype is one. A much more abundant neighbour one base away suggests this may be a read error. V usage is TRBV11-2 and J usage is TRBJ2-2, with D possibly being TRBD1 (5 bases). Germline CDR1 is SGHAT and CDR2 is FQNNGV. The CDR3 is made up of 15 amino acids. Trimming took off 5 bases at V and 4 bases at J, with 14 bases between the two ends. CDR3 in amino acids: CASSHCRVGTGELFF. The CDR3 DNA follows: TGTGCCAGCAGCCACTGCAGGGTGGGCACCGGGGAGCTGTTTTTT.

This clonotype showed up many times. This chain uses TRBV9 with TRBJ1-2; tentatively, D is TRBD1 (6 bases). From germline, CDR1 is SGDLS and CDR2 YYNGEE. The V and J ends lost 3 bases and 4 bases respectively, with 13 bases between them. The CDR3 totals 14 residues. The CDR3 DNA follows: TGTGCCAGCAGCGCCTCCGGGACACCCTATGGCTACACCTTC. Protein sequence: CASSASGTPYGYTF.

About this clonotype itself: The conserved phenylalanine or tryptophan normally closing the CDR3 is absent here, so this likely arose from a read error. This chain joins TRBV7-2 and TRBJ1-5; tentative D call: TRBD1 (5 bases). V lost 8 bases to trimming and J lost 4 bases, with 9 bases between them. Germline V gene sequence: CDR1 SGHTA, CDR2 FQGNSA. The length of the CDR3 is 12 residues. The CDR3 is CASGGSNQPQHP. For the CDR3, the DNA is TGTGCCAGCGGGGGTTCAAATCAGCCCCAGCATCCT.

The chain joins TRBV7-9 to TRBJ2-5, with 12 bases that match TRBD2. CDR3 size: 15 residues. After removal of 5 bases from V and 4 bases from J, the junction contained 5 bases not matched to a gene. Germline V lookup: CDR1 SEHNR, CDR2 FQNEAQ (reference sequence). This CDR3 reads CASSDPTSGRETQYF. In DNA, the CDR3 is TGTGCCAGCAGCGACCCGACTAGCGGGAGAGAGACCCAGTACTTC.

The CDR3 coding sequence is TGTGCCACCAGTGATAGGGGGGTTGAGCAGTACTTC. It specifies CATSDRGVEQYF. The chain employs TRBV24-1 and TRBJ2-7, with D perhaps TRBD1 or TRBD2 (6 bases each). V was trimmed by 3 bases and J by 7 bases, leaving 9 bases between them. Germline CDR1 is KGHDR and CDR2 is SFDVKD. The CDR3 is made up of 12 amino acids.